This TCR beta chain stems from a study of T cells in localized non-small cell lung cancer. Trimming stripped 7 bases from V and 5 bases from J, with 14 bases between. The germline V gene encodes CDR1 MDHEN and CDR2 SYDVKM. This CDR3 is built from 13 residues. Only in-frame clones appear in the TCRdb table, and some are missing; sequencing was by immunoSEQ multiplex PCR. The sample holds about 92,000 clones; about nine tenths are singletons and the top ten take about 4%. The specimen was PBMCs, collected before any cancer treatment. The TCR comes from a woman aged 35 to 75 with stage II squamous cell lung carcinoma. The chain couples TRBV28 to TRBJ2-5; D remains ambiguous. CDR3 in amino acids: CASKSNRGETQYF. The DNA for the CDR3 is TGTGCCAGCAAGTCGAACCGTGGGGAGACCCAGTACTTC.